The clone carrying this T cell receptor beta chain has only a few counts. The antigen is not known. The data were obtained in a study of T cells after yellow fever vaccination. Overall study findings and caveats: The study re-detected most primary-vaccination clones after the booster (around 96% CD4, 88% CD8). By day 5 rather than day 15, the secondary response had peaked, though it was weaker. Contaminating bulk clonotypes could be abundant in FACS-sorted repertoires.

The CDR3 has 15 amino acids. Trimming took off 3 bases at V and 2 bases at J, with 12 bases between the two ends. The TCR cDNA carried a universal primer site and UMIs from 5'RACE template switching. TCRdb analysed the 5' RACE reads with MiXCR anew, one entry per CDR3 protein. The repertoire has around 320,000 distinct CDR3 sequences, approximately 4.3% of them found once; the top ten carry 19%. This chain joins TRBV12-3 or TRBV12-4 and TRBJ2-3; the D gene is possibly TRBD1 (6 bases). The specimen was PBMCs, collected 15 days after the yellow fever booster vaccination. The origin of this receptor is a young man who received the YFV17D yellow fever vaccine. In nucleotides, the CDR3 is TGTGCCAGCAGTTTGGGGGCCAGCTACACAGATACGCAGTATTTT. Its protein is CASSLGASYTDTQYF.